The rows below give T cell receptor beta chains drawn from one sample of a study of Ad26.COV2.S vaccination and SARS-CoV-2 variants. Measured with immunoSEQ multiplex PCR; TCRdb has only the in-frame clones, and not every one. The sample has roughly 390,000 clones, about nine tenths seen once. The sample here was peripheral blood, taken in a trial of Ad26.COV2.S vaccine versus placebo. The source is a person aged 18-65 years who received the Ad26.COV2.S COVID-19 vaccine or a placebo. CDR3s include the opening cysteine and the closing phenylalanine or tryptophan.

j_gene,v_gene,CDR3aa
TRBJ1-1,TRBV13,CASTSFGKGGENTEAFF
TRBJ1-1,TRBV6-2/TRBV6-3,CASSYLGGSLNTEAFF
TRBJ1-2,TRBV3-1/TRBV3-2,CASSQDHTGGYGYTF
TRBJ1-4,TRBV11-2,CASSPGQREKLFF
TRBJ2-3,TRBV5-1,CASSSRTSRLTDTQYF
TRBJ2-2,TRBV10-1,CASSARPNTGELFF
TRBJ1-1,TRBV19,CASNAHRGTEAFF
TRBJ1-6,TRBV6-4,CASSETGWNSPLHF
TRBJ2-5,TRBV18,CASSPGHQETQYF
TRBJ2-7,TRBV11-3,CASSLGGAGYEQYF
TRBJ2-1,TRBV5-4,CASSRWTSGNEQFF
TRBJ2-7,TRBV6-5,CASSYILNGIYEQYF
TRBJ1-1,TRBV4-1,CASSLGRLNTEAFF
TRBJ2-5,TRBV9,CASTRGMIEETQYF
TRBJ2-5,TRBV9,CASSVGGSQETQYF
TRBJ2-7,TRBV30,CAWSVTYGWEQYF
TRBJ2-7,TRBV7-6,CASSRGQGYEQYF
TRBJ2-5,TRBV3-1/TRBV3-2,CASSQDPGGETQYF
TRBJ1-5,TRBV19,CASSIHRAGTNNNQPQHF
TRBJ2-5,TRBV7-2,CASSSPVVQETQYF
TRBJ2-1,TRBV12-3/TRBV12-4,CASRSEPERQFF
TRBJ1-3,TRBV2,CASSEEVLSGNTIYF